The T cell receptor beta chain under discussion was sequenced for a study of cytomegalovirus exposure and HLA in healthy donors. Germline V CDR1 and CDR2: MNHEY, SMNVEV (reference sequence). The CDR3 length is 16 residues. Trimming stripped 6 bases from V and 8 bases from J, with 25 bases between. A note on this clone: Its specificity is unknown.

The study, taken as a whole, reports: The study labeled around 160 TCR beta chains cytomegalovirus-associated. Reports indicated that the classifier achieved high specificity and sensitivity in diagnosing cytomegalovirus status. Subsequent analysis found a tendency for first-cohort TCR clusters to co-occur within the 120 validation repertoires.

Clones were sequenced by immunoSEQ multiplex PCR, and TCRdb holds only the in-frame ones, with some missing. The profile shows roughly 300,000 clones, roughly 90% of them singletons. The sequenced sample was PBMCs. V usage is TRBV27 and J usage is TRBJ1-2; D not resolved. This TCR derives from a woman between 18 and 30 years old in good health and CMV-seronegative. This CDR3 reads CASRTSFQAGWEGYTF. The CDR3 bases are TGTGCCAGCAGGACTAGTTTTCAGGCAGGATGGGAAGGCTACACCTTC.